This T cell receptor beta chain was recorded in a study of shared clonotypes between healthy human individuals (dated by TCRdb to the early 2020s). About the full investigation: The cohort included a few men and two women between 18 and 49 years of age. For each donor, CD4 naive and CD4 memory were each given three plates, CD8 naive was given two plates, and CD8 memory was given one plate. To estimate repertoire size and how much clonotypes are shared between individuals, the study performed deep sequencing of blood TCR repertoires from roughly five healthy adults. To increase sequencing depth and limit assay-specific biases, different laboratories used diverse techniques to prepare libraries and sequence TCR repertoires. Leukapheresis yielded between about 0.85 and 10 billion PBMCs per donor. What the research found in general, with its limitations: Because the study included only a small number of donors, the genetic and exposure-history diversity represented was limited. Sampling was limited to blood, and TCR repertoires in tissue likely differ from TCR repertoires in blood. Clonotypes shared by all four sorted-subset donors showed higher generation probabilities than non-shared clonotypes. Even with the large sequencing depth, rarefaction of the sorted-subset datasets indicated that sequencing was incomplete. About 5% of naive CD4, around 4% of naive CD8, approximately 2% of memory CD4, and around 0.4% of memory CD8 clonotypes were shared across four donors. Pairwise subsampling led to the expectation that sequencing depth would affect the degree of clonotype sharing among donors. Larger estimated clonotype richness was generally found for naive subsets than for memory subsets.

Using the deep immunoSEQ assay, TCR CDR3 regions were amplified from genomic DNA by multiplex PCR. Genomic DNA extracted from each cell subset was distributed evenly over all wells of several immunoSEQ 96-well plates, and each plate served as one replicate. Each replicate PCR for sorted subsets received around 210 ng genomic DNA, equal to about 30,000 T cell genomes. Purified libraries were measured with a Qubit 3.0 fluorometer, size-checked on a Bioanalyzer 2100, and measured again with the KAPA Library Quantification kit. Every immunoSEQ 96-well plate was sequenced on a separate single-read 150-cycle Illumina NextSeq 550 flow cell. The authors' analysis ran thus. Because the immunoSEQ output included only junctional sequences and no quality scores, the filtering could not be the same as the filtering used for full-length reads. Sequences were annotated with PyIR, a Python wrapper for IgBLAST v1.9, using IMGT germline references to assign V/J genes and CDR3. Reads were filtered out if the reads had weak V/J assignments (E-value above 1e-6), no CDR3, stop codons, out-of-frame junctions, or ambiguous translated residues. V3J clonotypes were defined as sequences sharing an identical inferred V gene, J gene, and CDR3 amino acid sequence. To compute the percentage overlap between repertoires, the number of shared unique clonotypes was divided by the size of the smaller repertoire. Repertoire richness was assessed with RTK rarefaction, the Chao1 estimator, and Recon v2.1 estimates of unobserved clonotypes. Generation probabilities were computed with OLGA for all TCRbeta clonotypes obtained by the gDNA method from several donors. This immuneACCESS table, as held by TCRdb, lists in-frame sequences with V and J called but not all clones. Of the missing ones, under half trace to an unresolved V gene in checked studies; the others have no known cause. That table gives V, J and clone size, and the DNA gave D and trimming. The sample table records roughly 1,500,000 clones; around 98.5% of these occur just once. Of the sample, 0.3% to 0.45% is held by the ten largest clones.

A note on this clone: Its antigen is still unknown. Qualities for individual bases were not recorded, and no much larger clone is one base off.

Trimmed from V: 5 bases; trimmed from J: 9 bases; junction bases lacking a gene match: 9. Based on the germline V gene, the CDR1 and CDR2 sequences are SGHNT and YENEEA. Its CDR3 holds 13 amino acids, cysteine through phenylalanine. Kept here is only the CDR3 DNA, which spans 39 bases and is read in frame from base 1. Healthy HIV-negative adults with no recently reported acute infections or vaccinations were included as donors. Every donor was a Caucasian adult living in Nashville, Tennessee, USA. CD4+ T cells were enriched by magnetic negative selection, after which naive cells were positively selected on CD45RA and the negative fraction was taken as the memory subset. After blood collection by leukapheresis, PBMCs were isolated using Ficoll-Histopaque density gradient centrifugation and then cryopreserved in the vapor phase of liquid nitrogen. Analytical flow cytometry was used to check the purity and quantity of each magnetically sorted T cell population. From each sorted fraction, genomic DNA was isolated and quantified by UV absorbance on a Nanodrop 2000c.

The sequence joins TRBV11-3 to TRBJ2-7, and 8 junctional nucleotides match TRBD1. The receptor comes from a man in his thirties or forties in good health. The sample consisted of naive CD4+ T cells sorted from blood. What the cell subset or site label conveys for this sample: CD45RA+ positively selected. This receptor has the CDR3 CASSTRTGKVQYF. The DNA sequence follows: TGTGCCAGCAGCACCCGGACAGGGAAGGTGCAGTACTTC. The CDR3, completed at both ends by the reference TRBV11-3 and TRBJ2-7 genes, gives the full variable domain EAGVVQSPRYKIIEKKQPVAFWCNPISGHNTLYWYLQNLGQGPELLIRYENEEAVDDSQLPKDRFSAERLKGVDSTLKIQPAELGDSAVYLCASSTRTGKVQYFGPGTRLTVT.